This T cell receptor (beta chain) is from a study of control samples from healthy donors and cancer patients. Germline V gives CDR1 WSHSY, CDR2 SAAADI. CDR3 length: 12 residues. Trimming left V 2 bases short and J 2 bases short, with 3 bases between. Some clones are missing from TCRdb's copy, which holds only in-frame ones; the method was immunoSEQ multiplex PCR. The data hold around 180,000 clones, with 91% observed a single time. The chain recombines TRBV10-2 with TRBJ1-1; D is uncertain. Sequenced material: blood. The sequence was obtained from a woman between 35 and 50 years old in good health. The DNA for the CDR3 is TGCGCCAGCAGTGAGGCAAACACTGAAGCTTTCTTT. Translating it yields CASSEANTEAFF.